This T cell receptor beta chain was documented in a study of blood T cell repertoires in COVID-19. Background on the study: The origin of the acute and convalescent COVID-19 samples was the United States, Italy and Spain. PBMCs, B-cell-depleted T cells, or T cells were the source of the cDNA or gDNA that made up the material.

The CDR3 spans 14 residues. CDR1 and CDR2 from the germline V gene are SGHNT and YENEEA. V was clipped by 3 bases and J by 3 bases, with 10 bases between them. Authors' methods: How many nucleated cells were present was estimated from reference gene primer amplification. The protocol was immunoSEQ multiplex PCR, while the TCRdb copy is restricted to in-frame clones and leaves out a portion. The V and J calls and clone size were taken over from that table, and D and trimming were inferred from the DNA. Of more than 150,000 clones listed, around 77% were seen once; the top ten hold approximately 15%. The chain employs TRBV11-3 and TRBJ2-3, with TRBD2 as a possible D gene (5 bases). The sequence was collected from a man between 60 and 75 years old with active or convalescent COVID-19. The source material was peripheral blood. CDR3 in amino acids: CASSFGRATDTQYF. CDR3 nucleotides: TGTGCCAGCAGCTTCGGGCGGGCGACAGATACGCAGTATTTT.